These 9 T cell receptor beta chains were sequenced from one sample in a study of control samples from healthy donors and cancer patients (TCRdb year 2020). Library preparation employed the immunoSEQ multiplex PCR assay. TCRdb obtained this table from immuneACCESS and retained in-frame rearrangements with V and J assigned. These tables miss some clones; where compared with another copy, unresolved V genes account for less than half of the shortfall, and the remainder is unexplained. In this sample the table shows around 80,000 clones, over 75% of which occur a single time. The ten largest clones capture 5% to 7% of the sample. Sample: blood. All receptors come from a woman aged 45 to 65 in good health.

This clone was recorded only once. The chain couples TRBV12-3 or TRBV12-4 to TRBJ1-5; D gene uncertain. The CDR3 is 13 amino acids. Between the trimmed V and J ends, which lost 2 bases and 7 bases, there was a span of 9 bases. The CDR3 protein is CASSLLGSQPQHF. CDR3 nucleotide sequence: TGTGCCAGCAGTTTACTTGGTTCCCAGCCCCAGCATTTT.

The CDR3 sequence is CASSYVVTSYEQYF. CDR3 coding DNA: TGTGCCAGCAGTTACGTAGTAACATCATACGAGCAGTACTTC. This chain connects TRBV6-6 to TRBJ2-7; D is undetermined. Trimming shortened V by 2 bases and J by 4 bases, and 12 bases separated the two germline ends. Germline loops: CDR1 MNHNY, CDR2 SVGAGI (reference sequence). CDR3 length equals 14 residues.

The chain combines TRBV28 with TRBJ2-7; weak D call: TRBD2 (6 bases). CDR3 size: 12 residues. Between the trimmed V and J ends, which lost 7 bases and 6 bases, there was a span of 13 bases. The germline V gene has CDR1 MDHEN and CDR2 SYDVKM. In nucleotides, the CDR3 is TGTGCCAGCAATCTTGGGGGGAGCGAGCAGTACTTC. This sequence encodes CASNLGGSEQYF.

This clone showed up just a few times. This chain uses TRBV9 with TRBJ2-1; 12 bases map to TRBD2. The CDR3 has 15 amino acids. The V and J ends lost 6 bases and 5 bases, in that order; junction bases with no gene match: 6. Germline CDR1 reads SGDLS; CDR2 reads YYNGEE. CDR3 protein: CASTLLAGGDNEQFF. The CDR3 DNA reads TGTGCCAGCACCCTGCTAGCGGGGGGGGACAATGAGCAGTTCTTC.

This clone was observed a single time. V and J are TRBV10-3 and TRBJ1-1; D uncertain. Germline lookup yields CDR1 ENHRY and CDR2 SYGVKD. The CDR3 loop spans 13 amino acids. V lost 0 bases to trimming and J lost 4 bases, with 6 bases between them. The CDR3: CAISESPSTEAFF. The CDR3 DNA sequence: TGTGCCATCAGTGAGTCACCCTCCACTGAAGCTTTCTTT.

The rearrangement links TRBV7-9 to TRBJ2-6; D tentatively fits TRBD1 or TRBD2 (5 bases each). The length of the CDR3 is 17 residues. V lost 3 bases and J lost 3, with 15 bases in between. Germline CDR1 is SEHNR and CDR2 is FQNEAQ (reference sequence). CDR3 bases: TGTGCCAGCAGCTTGGGACCGGGCTACGATGGGGCCAACGTCCTGACTTTC. It yields the protein CASSLGPGYDGANVLTF.

The J gene is TRBJ1-1, the V gene TRBV3-1 (or the pseudogene TRBV3-2), with D tentatively TRBD1 (6 bases). Germline-derived CDR1 and CDR2 are LGHDT and YNNKEL (reference sequence). V gave up 5 bases and J gave up 4 bases, with 11 bases separating them. CDR3 length equals 13 residues. The CDR3 DNA reads TGTGCCAGCAGCACCCAGGGGTCCACTGAAGCTTTCTTT. It specifies CASSTQGSTEAFF.

This clone was seen a handful of times. The rearrangement uses TRBV3-1 (or the pseudogene TRBV3-2) and TRBJ1-5; D unresolved. The germline V and J ends were trimmed by 0 bases and 4 bases, with 1 base remaining between them. The CDR3 loop spans 12 amino acids. Germline values: CDR1 LGHDT, CDR2 YNNKEL (reference sequence). CDR3 coding DNA: TGTGCCAGCAGCCAAGAGAATCAGCCCCAGCATTTT. It specifies CASSQENQPQHF.

J is TRBJ2-2 and V is TRBV7-2, with D unresolved. The V gene's germline CDR1 is SGHTA and CDR2 FQGNSA. The CDR3 runs to 16 residues. Trimming shortened V by 2 bases and J by 7 bases, and 17 bases separated the two germline ends. DNA of the CDR3: TGTGCCAGCAGCTTAATCCAGCCCCCTATGGGCGGGGAGCTGTTTTTT. Its translation: CASSLIQPPMGGELFF.